The T cell receptor (beta chain) described here comes from a study of CD8+ T cells in alopecia areata. On the study more broadly: Tofacitinib administration to treated patients was oral, at 5 to 10 mg twice daily. General study points: Sequence data from scalp samples additionally include resident alphabeta T cells of normal skin. Patients displayed less clarity in TCR sharing than mice, a finding possibly related to HLA.

To note about this clone: Its antigen is as yet unknown.

The CDR3 is made up of 16 amino acids. V lost 0 bases and J lost 4; bases outside the gene matches: 7. Germline assignment: CDR1 SGHRS and CDR2 YFSETQ. Investigators isolated RNA and reverse transcribed it into cDNA to act as the sequencing template. Repertoires were generated with immunoSEQ multiplex PCR, while TCRdb's copy carries only in-frame clones and drops some. This table has around 98,000 clones, less than 50% appearing once. This TCR was recovered from a human donor with alopecia areata. J is TRBJ2-1 and V is TRBV5-1; 7 nucleotides line up with TRBD2. The sequenced sample consisted of CD4+ T cells sorted from blood. CDR3 amino acids: CASSLEAGVTYNEQFF. The CDR3 nucleotides read TGCGCCAGCAGCTTGGAGGCGGGGGTAACTTACAATGAGCAGTTCTTC.